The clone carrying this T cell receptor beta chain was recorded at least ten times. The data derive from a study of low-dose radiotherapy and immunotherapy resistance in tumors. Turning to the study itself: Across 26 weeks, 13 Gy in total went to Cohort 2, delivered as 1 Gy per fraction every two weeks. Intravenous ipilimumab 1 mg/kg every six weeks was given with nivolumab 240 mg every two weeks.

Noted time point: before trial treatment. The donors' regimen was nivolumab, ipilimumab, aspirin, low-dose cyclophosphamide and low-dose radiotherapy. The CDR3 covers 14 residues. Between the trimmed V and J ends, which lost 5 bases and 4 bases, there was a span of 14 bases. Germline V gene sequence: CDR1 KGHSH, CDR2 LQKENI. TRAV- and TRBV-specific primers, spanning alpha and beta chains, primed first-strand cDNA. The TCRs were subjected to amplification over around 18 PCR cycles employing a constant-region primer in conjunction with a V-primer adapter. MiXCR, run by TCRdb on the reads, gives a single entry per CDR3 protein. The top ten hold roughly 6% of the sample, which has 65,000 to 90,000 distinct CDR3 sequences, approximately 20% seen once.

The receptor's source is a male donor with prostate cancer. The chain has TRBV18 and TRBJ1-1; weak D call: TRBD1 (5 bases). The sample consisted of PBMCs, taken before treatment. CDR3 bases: TGTGCCAGCTCAAGAGCTACCGGGGGCACTGAAGCTTTCTTT. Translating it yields CASSRATGGTEAFF.